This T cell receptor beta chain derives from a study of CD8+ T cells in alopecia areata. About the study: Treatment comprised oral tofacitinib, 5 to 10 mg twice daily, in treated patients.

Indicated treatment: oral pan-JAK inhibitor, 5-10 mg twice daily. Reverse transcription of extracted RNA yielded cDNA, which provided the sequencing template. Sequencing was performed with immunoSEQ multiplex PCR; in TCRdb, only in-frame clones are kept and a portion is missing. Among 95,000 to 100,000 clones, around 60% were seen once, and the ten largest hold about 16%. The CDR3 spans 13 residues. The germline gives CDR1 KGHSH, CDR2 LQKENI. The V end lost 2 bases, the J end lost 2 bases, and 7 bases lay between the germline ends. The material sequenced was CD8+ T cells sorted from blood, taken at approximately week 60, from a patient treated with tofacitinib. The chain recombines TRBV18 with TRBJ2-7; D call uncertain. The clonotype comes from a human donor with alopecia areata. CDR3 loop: CASSPSDTYEQYF. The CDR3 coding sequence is TGTGCCAGCTCACCAAGCGACACCTACGAGCAGTACTTC.